What follows describes a single TCR beta chain. Its matching antigen is unknown. This specimen belongs to a study of T cells in Graves' hyperthyroidism and ophthalmopathy. Exclusion followed for patients with uncontrolled infection, other autoimmune disease, pregnancy or lactation. Trimming removed 3 bases from V and 2 bases from J; junction bases left unmatched: 10. This CDR3 comprises 17 residues. The germline V gene has CDR1 KGHSH and CDR2 LQKENI. RNA transcripts gave rise to amplified TCR beta CDR3 regions. Primed by the HTBI set, a first-round RT-PCR was run on the TCR CDR3. TCRdb re-derived calls from the multiplex PCR reads in MiXCR, one entry per CDR3 protein. The data show under 550,000 distinct CDR3 sequences, approximately 20% seen once. Study-wide results and caveats: The majority of expanded thyroid clonotypes above 0.001 also appeared in blood.

The sequencing sample was made of blood. V gene TRBV18 combines with J gene TRBJ1-3; the match to TRBD1 covers 7 bases. This TCR came from a man in his forties with Graves' ophthalmopathy. CDR3 residues: CASSPVPGQSTGNTIYF. The CDR3 nucleotides are TGTGCCAGCTCACCTGTGCCGGGACAGAGTACTGGAAACACCATATATTTT.